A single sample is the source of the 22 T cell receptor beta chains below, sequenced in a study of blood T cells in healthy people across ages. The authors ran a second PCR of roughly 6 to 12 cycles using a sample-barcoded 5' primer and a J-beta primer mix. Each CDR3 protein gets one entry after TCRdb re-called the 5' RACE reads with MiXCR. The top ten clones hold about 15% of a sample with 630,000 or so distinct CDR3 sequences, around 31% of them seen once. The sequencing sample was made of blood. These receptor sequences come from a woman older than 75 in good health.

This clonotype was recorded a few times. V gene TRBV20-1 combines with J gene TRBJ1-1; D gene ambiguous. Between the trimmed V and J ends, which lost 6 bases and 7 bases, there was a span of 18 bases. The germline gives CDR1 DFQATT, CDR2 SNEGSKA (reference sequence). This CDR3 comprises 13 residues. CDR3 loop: CSAKARGRGEAFF. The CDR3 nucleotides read TGCAGTGCAAAGGCCCGCGGGCGCGGTGAAGCTTTCTTT.

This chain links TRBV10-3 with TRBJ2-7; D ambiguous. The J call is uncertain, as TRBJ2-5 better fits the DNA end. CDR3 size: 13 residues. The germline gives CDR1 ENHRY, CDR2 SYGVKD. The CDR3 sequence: CAIMRHSQETQYF. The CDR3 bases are TGTGCCATCATGCGACATAGTCAGGAGACCCAGTACTTC.

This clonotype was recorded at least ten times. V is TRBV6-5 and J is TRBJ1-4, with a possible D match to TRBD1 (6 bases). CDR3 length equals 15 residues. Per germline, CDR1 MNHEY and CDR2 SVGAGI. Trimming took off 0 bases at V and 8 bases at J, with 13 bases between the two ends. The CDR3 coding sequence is TGTGCCAGCAGTTACTCCGGGACAAACTCAGAAAAACTGTTTTTT. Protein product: CASSYSGTNSEKLFF.

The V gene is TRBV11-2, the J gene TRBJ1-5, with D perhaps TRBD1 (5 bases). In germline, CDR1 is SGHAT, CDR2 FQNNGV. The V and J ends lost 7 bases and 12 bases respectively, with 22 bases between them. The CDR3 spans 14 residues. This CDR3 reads CASIPQTRGKLQHF. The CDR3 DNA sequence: TGTGCCAGCATCCCGCAGACCCGGGGGAAACTCCAGCATTTT.

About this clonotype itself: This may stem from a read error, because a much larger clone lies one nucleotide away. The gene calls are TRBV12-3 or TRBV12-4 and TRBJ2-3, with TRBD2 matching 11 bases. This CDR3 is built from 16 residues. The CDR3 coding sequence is TGTGCCGGCAGTTTTCGACTAGCGGGGCGCACAGATACGCAGTATTTT. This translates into CAGSFRLAGRTDTQYF.

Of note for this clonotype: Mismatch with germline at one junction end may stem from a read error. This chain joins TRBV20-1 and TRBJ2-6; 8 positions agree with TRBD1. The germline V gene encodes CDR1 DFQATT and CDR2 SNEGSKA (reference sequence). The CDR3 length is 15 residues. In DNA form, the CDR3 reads TGTAGTGCTAGGGACAGGTCCTCTGGGGCCAACGTCCTGACTTTC. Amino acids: CSARDRSSGANVLTF.

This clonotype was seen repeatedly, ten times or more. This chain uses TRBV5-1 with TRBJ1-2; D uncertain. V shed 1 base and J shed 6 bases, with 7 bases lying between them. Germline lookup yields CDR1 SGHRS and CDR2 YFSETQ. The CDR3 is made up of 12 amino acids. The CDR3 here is CASSLRADGYTF. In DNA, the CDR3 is TGCGCCAGCAGCTTGCGTGCGGATGGCTACACCTTC.

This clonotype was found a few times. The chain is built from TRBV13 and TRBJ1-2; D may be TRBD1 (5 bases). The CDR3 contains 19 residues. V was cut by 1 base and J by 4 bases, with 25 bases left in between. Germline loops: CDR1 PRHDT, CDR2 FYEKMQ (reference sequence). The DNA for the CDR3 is TGTGCCAGCAGCTTAGAGGGGAGAACCAGGACCCGGGCTGGCTATGGCTACACCTTC. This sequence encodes CASSLEGRTRTRAGYGYTF.

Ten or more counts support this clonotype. CDR3 DNA: TGTGCCAGCAAGCCTGGCCCCAAAAATCAGCCCCAGCATTTT. Protein sequence: CASKPGPKNQPQHF. This chain uses TRBV6-1 with TRBJ1-5; no firm D call. Trimming removed 7 bases at V and 4 bases at J, with 14 bases between. Germline V gene sequence: CDR1 MNHNS, CDR2 SASEGT. The CDR3 totals 14 residues.

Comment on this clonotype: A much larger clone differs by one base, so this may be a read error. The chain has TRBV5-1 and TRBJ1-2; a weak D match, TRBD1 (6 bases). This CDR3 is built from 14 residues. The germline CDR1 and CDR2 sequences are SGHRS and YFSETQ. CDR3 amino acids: CASSLEGGTYGCTF. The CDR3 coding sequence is TGCGCCAGCAGCTTGGAGGGGGGCACCTATGGCTGCACCTTC.

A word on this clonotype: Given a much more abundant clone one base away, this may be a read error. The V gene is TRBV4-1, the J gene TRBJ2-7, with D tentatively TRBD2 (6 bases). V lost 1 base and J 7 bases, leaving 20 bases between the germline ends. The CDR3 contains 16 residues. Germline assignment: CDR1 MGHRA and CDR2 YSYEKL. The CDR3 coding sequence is TGCGCCAGCAGCCAAGTTTTGGCGGGGTTCGGCAATGAGCAGTACTTC. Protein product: CASSQVLAGFGNEQYF.

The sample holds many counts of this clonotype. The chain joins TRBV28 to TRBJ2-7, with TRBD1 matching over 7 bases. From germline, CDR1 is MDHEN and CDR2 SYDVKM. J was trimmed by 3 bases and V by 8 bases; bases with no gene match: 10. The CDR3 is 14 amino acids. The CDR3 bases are TGTGCCAGCGTCAAGCCAGGGGGAGTCTACGAGCAGTACTTC. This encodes CASVKPGGVYEQYF.

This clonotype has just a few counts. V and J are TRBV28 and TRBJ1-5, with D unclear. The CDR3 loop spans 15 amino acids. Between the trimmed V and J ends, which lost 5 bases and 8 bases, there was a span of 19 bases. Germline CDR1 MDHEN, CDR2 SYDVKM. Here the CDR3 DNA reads TGTGCCAGCAGTCCGGCTCCGGGGTTCGAGGAGCCCCAGCATTTT. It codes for CASSPAPGFEEPQHF.

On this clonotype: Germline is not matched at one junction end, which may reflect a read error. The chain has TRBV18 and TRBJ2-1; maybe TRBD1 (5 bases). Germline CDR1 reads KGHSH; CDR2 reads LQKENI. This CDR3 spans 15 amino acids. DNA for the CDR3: TGTGCCGGCTCACCACAGGTCCTATCGGTCAATGAGCAGTTCTTC. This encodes CAGSPQVLSVNEQFF.

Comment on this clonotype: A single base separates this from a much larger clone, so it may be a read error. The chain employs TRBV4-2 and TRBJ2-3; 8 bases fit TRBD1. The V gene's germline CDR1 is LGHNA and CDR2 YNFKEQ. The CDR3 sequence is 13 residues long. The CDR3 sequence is CASSQDRTGMQDF. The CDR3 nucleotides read TGTGCCAGCAGCCAAGATAGGACAGGGATGCAGGATTTT.

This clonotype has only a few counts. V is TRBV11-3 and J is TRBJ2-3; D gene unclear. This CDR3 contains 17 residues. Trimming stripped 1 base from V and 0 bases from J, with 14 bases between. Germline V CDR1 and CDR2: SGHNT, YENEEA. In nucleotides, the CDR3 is TGTGCCAGCAGCTTAGGCGTTTCGGCAGGCAGCACAGATACGCAGTATTTT. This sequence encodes CASSLGVSAGSTDTQYF. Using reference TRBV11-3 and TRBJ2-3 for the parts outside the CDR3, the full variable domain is EAGVVQSPRYKIIEKKQPVAFWCNPISGHNTLYWYLQNLGQGPELLIRYENEEAVDDSQLPKDRFSAERLKGVDSTLKIQPAELGDSAVYLCASSLGVSAGSTDTQYFGPGTRLTVL.

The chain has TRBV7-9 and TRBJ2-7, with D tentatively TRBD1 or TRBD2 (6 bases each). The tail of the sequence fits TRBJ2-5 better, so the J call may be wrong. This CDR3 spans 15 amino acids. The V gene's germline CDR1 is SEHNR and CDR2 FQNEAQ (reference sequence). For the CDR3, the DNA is TGTGCCAGCAGCTTAGCGGGGGGCCAACAAGAGACCCAGTACTTC. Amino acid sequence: CASSLAGGQQETQYF.

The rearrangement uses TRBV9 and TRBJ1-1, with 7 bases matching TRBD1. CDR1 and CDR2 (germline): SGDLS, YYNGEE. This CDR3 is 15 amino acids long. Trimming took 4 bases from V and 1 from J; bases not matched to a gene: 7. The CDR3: CASSPEAGGNTEAFF. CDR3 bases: TGTGCCAGCAGCCCCGAGGCAGGGGGGAACACTGAAGCTTTCTTT.

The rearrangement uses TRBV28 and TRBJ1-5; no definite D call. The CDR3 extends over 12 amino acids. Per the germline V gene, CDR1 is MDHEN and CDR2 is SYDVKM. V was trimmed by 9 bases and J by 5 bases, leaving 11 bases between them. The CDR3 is CASRDAYQPQHF. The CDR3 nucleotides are TGTGCCAGTAGGGATGCGTATCAGCCCCAGCATTTT.

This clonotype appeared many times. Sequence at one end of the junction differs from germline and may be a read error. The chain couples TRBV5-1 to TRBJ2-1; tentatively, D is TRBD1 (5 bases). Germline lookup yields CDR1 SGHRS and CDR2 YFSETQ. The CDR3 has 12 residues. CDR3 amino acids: CASSLGRDEQFF. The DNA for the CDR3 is TGTGCCAGCAGCTTAGGCAGGGATGAGCAGTTCTTC.

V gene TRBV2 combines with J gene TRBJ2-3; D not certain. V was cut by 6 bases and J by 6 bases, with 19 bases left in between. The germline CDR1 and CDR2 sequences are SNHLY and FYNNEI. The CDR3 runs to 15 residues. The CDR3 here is CASSEQVGFGDTQYF. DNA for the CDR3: TGTGCCAGCAGCGAACAAGTGGGGTTCGGGGATACGCAGTATTTT.

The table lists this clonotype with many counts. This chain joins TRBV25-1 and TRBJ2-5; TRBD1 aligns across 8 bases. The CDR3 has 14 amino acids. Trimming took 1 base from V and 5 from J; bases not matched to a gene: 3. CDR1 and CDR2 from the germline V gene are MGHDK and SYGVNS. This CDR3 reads CASSESGGAETQYF. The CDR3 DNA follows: TGTGCCAGCAGTGAATCAGGGGGCGCTGAGACCCAGTACTTC.